This T cell receptor (beta chain) was obtained from a study of memory CD4+ T cells and cytomegalovirus serostatus. Turning to the study itself: Of the healthy Belgian adults, several were CMV seropositive and about two dozen seronegative.

As concerns this clone: Its antigen is not known.

Looked up from germline, CDR1 is SGHTS and CDR2 is YDEGEE. The CDR3 runs 11 residues. V was shortened by 3 bases and J by 7 bases, with 5 bases between the two germline ends. The sort gate was single viable CD3+CD4+CD8-CD45RO+ cells for memory CD4+ T cells. Serostatus was set by detecting CMV pp150, pp28, p38, p52 IgG. Study conclusions and caveats: Of approximately 160 reported CMV TCRbeta sequences, under 80 were found in memory CD4+ repertoires.

The table came from immunoSEQ multiplex PCR; TCRdb's copy has only in-frame clones and leaves some out. The sample records 35,000 to 50,000 clones, roughly 79% being singletons. The source of this sequence is an adult in good health and CMV-seronegative. V usage is TRBV5-8 and J usage is TRBJ2-1; no definite D call. The sequenced sample consisted of memory CD4+ T cells from blood. CDR3 DNA: TGTGCCAGCAGCTACTCAAATGAGCAGTTCTTC. It translates to CASSYSNEQFF.